This T cell receptor beta chain derives from a study of shared T cell receptors in the human thymus. The CDR3 has 16 amino acids. Germline trimming cut 5 bases from V and 0 bases from J; bases unmatched to any gene: 4. Germline V gene sequence: CDR1 LGHNA, CDR2 YSLEER. Only in-frame clones appear in the TCRdb table, and some are missing; sequencing was by immunoSEQ multiplex PCR. The data hold roughly 700,000 clones, with 88% observed a single time. The same sample was also used in a study of human thymus T cells. In that study: During corrective heart surgery, resections were taken, and the thymus tissue came from them.

J is TRBJ2-7 and V is TRBV4-3; 13 positions agree with TRBD2. The specimen was thymocytes. The TCR originated in a boy in the first two years of life with a congenital heart defect. The CDR3 loop reads CASSFRTSGSSYEQYF. The CDR3 nucleotides read TGCGCCAGCAGCTTCCGGACTAGCGGGAGCTCCTACGAGCAGTACTTC.